This T cell receptor beta chain originates from a study of blood T cells in healthy people across ages. Donors ranged from about 6 to 90 years old and were healthy Caucasians in Russia. A J-beta primer mix and a sample-barcoded 5' primer were used in a second PCR of roughly 6 to 11 cycles. TCRdb recomputed calls from the 5' RACE reads with MiXCR, one row per CDR3 protein. The table lists fewer than 650,000 distinct CDR3 sequences, about a quarter of them singletons, with approximately 3.3% in the top ten. The CDR3 is made up of 18 amino acids. V lost 1 base and J lost 2, with 18 bases in between. Germline loops: CDR1 SEHNR, CDR2 FQNEAQ (reference sequence). Whole-study results and caveats: Changes in expanded clonotypes were possibly confounded, as the CMV status of donors was unknown.

About this clonotype: Its antigen is as yet unknown.

Separately, the same data were catalogued under a study of T cells of mothers and their children. Per that study: Each donor was one of three healthy Caucasian mothers or one of their six children. Thymic selection molds TCR recombination products alike in related and unrelated pairs.

This receptor was obtained from a boy younger than 10 in good health. The V gene is TRBV7-9, the J gene TRBJ2-1, with a tentative D call TRBD2 (6 bases). Sample: blood. CDR3 nucleotide sequence: TGTGCCAGCAGCTTAGGGAGGGACTCGCGTGGGGCCTACAATGAGCAGTTCTTC. Translating it yields CASSLGRDSRGAYNEQFF. The complete variable domain, with remaining parts taken from reference TRBV7-9 and TRBJ2-1, reads DTGVSQNPRHKITKRGQNVTFRCDPISEHNRLYWYRQTLGQGPEFLTYFQNEAQLEKSRLLSDRFSAERPKGSFSTLEIQRTEQGDSAMYLCASSLGRDSRGAYNEQFFGPGTRLTVL.